These T cell receptor beta chains were read from a single sample in a study of OX40 agonist ivuxolimab in advanced cancers. Here immunoSEQ multiplex PCR was the method, and the copy in TCRdb shows in-frame clones only, minus some. The repertoire includes tens of thousands of clones, roughly 82% of them detected once, and around 13% sits in the top ten. The sample in question was CD4+ or CD8+ T cells sorted from blood, obtained in a trial of the OX40 agonist ivuxolimab. The receptors originated from an adult with an advanced solid tumor such as melanoma, head and neck, liver or kidney cancer. Each CDR3 is given with its conserved first and last residue. D genes are given only for firm matches. Not every row has a clone size; where given, it reads once, few, many or a size class.

j_call,clone_size,d_call,v_call,cdr3_nt,cdr3_aa
TRBJ1-2,NA,NA,TRBV7-8,TGTGCCAGCAGCTTCGAGGGATCCGGCGGCTACACCTTC,CASSFEGSGGYTF
TRBJ1-2,NA,NA,TRBV9,TGTGCCAGCAGCGTAGAATCCGATTTCTATGGCTACACCTTC,CASSVESDFYGYTF
TRBJ1-6,few,NA,TRBV4-2,TGTGCCAGCAGCCAAGATTTTCCAGGGGCCCAAGCGGGATCACCCCTCCACTTT,CASSQDFPGAQAGSPLHF
TRBJ1-6,few,TRBD1,TRBV5-6,TGTGCCAGCAGCGAAGGACAGGGATATTCACCCCTCCACTTT,CASSEGQGYSPLHF
TRBJ2-7,once,TRBD1,TRBV2,TGTGCCAGCAGTGACGAGGGACAGGGTTTTTCCTACGAGCAGTACTTC,CASSDEGQGFSYEQYF
TRBJ1-2,NA,TRBD1,TRBV5-1,TGCGCCAGCAGCTTTTACAGGGGCGGTTCGGATGGCTACACCTTC,CASSFYRGGSDGYTF
TRBJ1-5,NA,NA,TRBV6-1,TGTGCCAGCAGTGAATCAGGGTATAGCGGTCAGCCCCAGCATTTT,CASSESGYSGQPQHF
TRBJ2-1,few,NA,TRBV6-5,TGTGCCAGCAGTTACTCGGATGGATTTAATGAGCAGTTCTTC,CASSYSDGFNEQFF
TRBJ1-2,NA,NA,TRBV7-2,TGTGCCAGCAGCTTAGACGAGCCAGGGGGCTACACCTTC,CASSLDEPGGYTF
TRBJ1-2,medium-sized,NA,TRBV11-2,TGTGCCAGCAGCTTGATTGGGACTTATGGCTACACCTTC,CASSLIGTYGYTF
TRBJ2-7,NA,NA,TRBV18,TGTGCCAGCTCACCAGACACGTCCTACGAGCAGTACTTC,CASSPDTSYEQYF
TRBJ1-5,NA,NA,TRBV11-3,TGTGCCAGCAGCTTAGAGGTATTCGGGGGGAAAAAATCAGCCCAGCATTTT,CASSLEVFGGKKSAQHF
TRBJ2-1,NA,NA,TRBV30,TGTGCCTGGAGTGGCGTCTCCTACAATGAGCAGTTCTTC,CAWSGVSYNEQFF
TRBJ1-2,once,TRBD1,TRBV19,TGTGCCAGTAGTATAGAAGGCTGGACAGGGAGGCAGGGCTATGGCTACACCTTC,CASSIEGWTGRQGYGYTF
TRBJ1-4,once,NA,TRBV2,TGTGCCAGCGGTGTGCAGGAAAAACTGTTTTTT,CASGVQEKLFF
TRBJ2-7,few,NA,TRBV5-6,TGTGCCAGCAGCTCCGGGACACTATACTACGAGCAGTACTTC,CASSSGTLYYEQYF
TRBJ2-3,once,NA,TRBV27,TGTGCCAGCAGTTTATCCCCTATACCGGTGGCCGATACGCAGTATTTT,CASSLSPIPVADTQYF
TRBJ2-7,few,TRBD2,TRBV7-6,TGTGCCAGCAGCTTAGGGACGCGGGGGGAATCCTACGAGCAGTACTTC,CASSLGTRGESYEQYF
TRBJ2-7,NA,NA,TRBV4-3,TGCGCCAGCAGCCAAGTTGTCAGCTCCTACGAGCAGTACTTC,CASSQVVSSYEQYF
TRBJ1-6,NA,NA,TRBV15,TGTGCCACCAGCAGAGATCTGGCCAATAATTCACCCCTCCACTTT,CATSRDLANNSPLHF
TRBJ2-2,few,TRBD2,TRBV29-1,TGCAGCGTTGAAGATTTGGGACTAGCGGGGATCACCGGGGAGCTGTTTTTT,CSVEDLGLAGITGELFF
TRBJ2-7,NA,NA,TRBV2,TGTGCCAGCAGCCCCCGTGGGGTTCGGGAGCAGTACTTC,CASSPRGVREQYF
TRBJ2-5,once,TRBD2,TRBV7-2,TGTGCCAGCAGCCCAGCCGGGGGGGCGATGGAGACCCAGTACTTC,CASSPAGGAMETQYF
TRBJ2-7,NA,NA,TRBV5-6,TGTGCCAGCAGCGAGGGGACCGCCTACGAGCAGTACTTC,CASSEGTAYEQYF
TRBJ2-7,NA,NA,TRBV20-1,TGCAGTGCTACGCGGGGACGAGAGCAGTACTTC,CSATRGREQYF
TRBJ1-2,NA,NA,TRBV5-4,TGTGCCAGCAGCCACCGTAAGGGTGGAGATGGCTACACCTTC,CASSHRKGGDGYTF
TRBJ2-5,NA,NA,TRBV6-5,TGTGCCAGCAGTTTGGGGGAGACCCAGTACTTC,CASSLGETQYF
TRBJ2-7,NA,NA,TRBV29-1,TGCAGCGCCGCTCTCGGGGGCCCCTACGAGCAGTACTTC,CSAALGGPYEQYF
TRBJ1-5,NA,NA,TRBV19,TGTGCCAGTAGTATAGATCAAGTTCAGCCCCAGCATTTT,CASSIDQVQPQHF
TRBJ2-7,NA,TRBD1,TRBV10-3,TGTGCCATCAGTGAGTCCGGGACAGGGGGCGAGCAGTACTTC,CAISESGTGGEQYF
TRBJ2-7,NA,TRBD2,TRBV2,TGTGCCAGCAGTTACGCTAGCGGGGACTACGAGCAGTACTTC,CASSYASGDYEQYF
TRBJ2-2,NA,NA,TRBV7-9,TGTGCCAGCAGCCCGACTGCGGCCGGGGAGCTGTTTTTT,CASSPTAAGELFF
TRBJ1-1,NA,NA,TRBV9,TGTGCCAGCAGCCCTGGGCCCGGGGGGTACACTGAAGCTTTCTTT,CASSPGPGGYTEAFF
TRBJ1-3,once,TRBD1,TRBV7-7,TGTGCTAGCAGCTTAGGGACAGGGCCTGGAAACACCATATATTTT,CASSLGTGPGNTIYF
TRBJ2-7,NA,TRBD1,TRBV9,TGTGCCAGCAGTCCAGGGGGACAATCCTCAATAAAGGAGCAGTACTTC,CASSPGGQSSIKEQYF
TRBJ1-4,NA,NA,TRBV9,TGTGCCAGCAGCCAGGACAGTAATGAAAAACTGTTTTTT,CASSQDSNEKLFF
TRBJ2-3,NA,NA,TRBV13,TGTGCCAGCAGCCTCAACCAGGATACGCAGTATTTT,CASSLNQDTQYF
TRBJ1-4,few,NA,TRBV9,TGTGCCAGCAGCGTTGGACACCTCTCTAATGAAAAACTGTTTTTT,CASSVGHLSNEKLFF
TRBJ2-1,NA,NA,TRBV5-6,TGTGCCAGCAGCCCCGCCTCGGGGGGCGGTGAGCAGTTCTTC,CASSPASGGGEQFF
TRBJ1-1,NA,NA,TRBV11-2,TGTGCCAGCAGCTTCGGACGGACTGAAGCTTTCTTT,CASSFGRTEAFF
TRBJ2-5,NA,NA,TRBV6-5,TGTGCCAGCAGTTACTCGAAAGGTGTCACCGGAGAGACCCAGTACTTC,CASSYSKGVTGETQYF
TRBJ1-2,medium-sized,NA,TRBV30,TGTGCCTGGGCCCTTGAATATGGCTACACCTTC,CAWALEYGYTF
TRBJ2-1,NA,TRBD1,TRBV27,TGTGCCAGCAGTCATCAGGGGGCTAGGAATGAGCAGTTCTTC,CASSHQGARNEQFF
TRBJ2-2,NA,TRBD1,TRBV5-4,TGTGCCAGCAGCGGAAGGGACAGCGCGAACACCGGGGAGCTGTTTTTT,CASSGRDSANTGELFF
TRBJ2-7,NA,TRBD1,TRBV6-5,TGTGCCAGCAGTTACTCTGGACAGGTGTTTCCCTACGAGCAGTACTTC,CASSYSGQVFPYEQYF
TRBJ2-7,few,NA,TRBV19,TGTGCCAGTAGTATAACTGGGACAATCGTAGAGCAGTACTTC,CASSITGTIVEQYF
TRBJ2-7,NA,NA,TRBV7-8,TGTGCCAGCAGCTTAGGGTTCGGTTCAAATTCCGAGGAGTACTTC,CASSLGFGSNSEEYF
TRBJ1-5,few,NA,TRBV5-6,TGTGCCAGCAGCTTGAGGCTCGGGGGGGGGACCCAGCATTTT,CASSLRLGGGTQHF
TRBJ2-2,NA,NA,TRBV5-1,TGCGCCAGCAGCTTGGTCGAGGGTCCGAACACCGGGGAGCTGTTTTTT,CASSLVEGPNTGELFF